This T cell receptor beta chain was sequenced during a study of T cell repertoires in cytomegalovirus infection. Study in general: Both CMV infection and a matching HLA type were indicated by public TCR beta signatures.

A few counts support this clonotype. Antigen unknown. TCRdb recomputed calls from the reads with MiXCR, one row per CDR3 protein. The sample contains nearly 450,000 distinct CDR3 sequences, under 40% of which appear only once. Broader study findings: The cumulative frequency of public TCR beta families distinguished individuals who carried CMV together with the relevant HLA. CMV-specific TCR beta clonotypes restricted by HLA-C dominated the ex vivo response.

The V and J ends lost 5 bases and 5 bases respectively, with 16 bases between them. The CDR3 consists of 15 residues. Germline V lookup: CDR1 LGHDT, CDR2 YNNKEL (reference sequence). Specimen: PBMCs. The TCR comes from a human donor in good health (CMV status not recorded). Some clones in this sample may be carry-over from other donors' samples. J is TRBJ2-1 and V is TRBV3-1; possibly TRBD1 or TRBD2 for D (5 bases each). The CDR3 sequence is CASSAQELGDNEQFF. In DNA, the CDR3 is TGTGCCAGCAGCGCGCAGGAACTAGGGGACAATGAGCAGTTCTTC.